The rows below give T cell receptor beta chains drawn from one sample of a study of T cells in tuberculosis. Produced via immunoSEQ multiplex PCR; TCRdb's table is partial and in-frame only. Among tens of thousands of clones listed, nearly 90% were seen once. Sequencing used PBMCs. Receptors were obtained from a donor between 10 and 35 years old with latent tuberculosis or without tuberculosis infection. Each CDR3 is given with its conserved first and last residue. A D gene is named only where the DNA matches it firmly. The size field is filled for only some rows; it gives once, few, many or a size class.

j_call,d_call,v_call,clone_size,cdr3_aa,cdr3_nt
TRBJ2-7,TRBD1,TRBV11-2,NA,CASSLDGRGPREQYF,TGTGCCAGCAGCTTAGATGGCAGGGGGCCCCGCGAGCAGTACTTC
TRBJ2-3,TRBD2,TRBV6-5,NA,CASRAGTSLDTQYF,TGTGCCAGCAGAGCCGGGACTAGCCTCGATACGCAGTATTTT
TRBJ2-7,NA,TRBV5-1,NA,CASSLRVDEQYF,TGCGCCAGCAGCTTGCGGGTGGACGAGCAGTACTTC
TRBJ2-2,TRBD2,TRBV7-9,NA,CASSPGLAGRVGELFF,TGTGCCAGCAGCCCCGGACTAGCGGGGCGGGTCGGGGAGCTGTTTTTT
TRBJ2-7,NA,TRBV18,NA,CASSPDSVAYEQYF,TGTGCCAGCTCACCAGATTCGGTAGCCTACGAGCAGTACTTC
TRBJ1-2,NA,TRBV2,NA,CASREDGRPGYGYTF,TGTGCCAGCAGGGAGGACGGGAGACCAGGGTATGGCTACACCTTC
TRBJ2-7,TRBD1,TRBV6-5,NA,CASSNRDRGTYEQYF,TGTGCCAGCAGTAACCGGGACAGGGGGACCTACGAGCAGTACTTC
TRBJ1-1,TRBD1,TRBV19,NA,CASGRDRWNTEAFF,TGTGCCAGTGGGCGGGACAGGTGGAACACTGAAGCTTTCTTT
TRBJ1-2,NA,TRBV9,NA,CASSVVGRVGYTF,TGTGCCAGCAGCGTAGTTGGCAGGGTAGGCTACACCTTC
TRBJ1-2,NA,TRBV5-5,NA,CASSASGGYGYTF,TGTGCCAGCAGCGCGTCGGGGGGCTATGGCTACACCTTC
TRBJ2-3,NA,TRBV6-5,NA,CASSTTGIHTQYF,TGTGCCAGCAGTACCACAGGGATACATACGCAGTATTTT
TRBJ1-3,NA,TRBV29-1,NA,CSVEVPQISGNTIYF,TGCAGCGTTGAAGTGCCCCAGATATCTGGAAACACCATATATTTT
TRBJ1-5,NA,TRBV7-8,NA,CASSLSVSGASRQPQHF,TGTGCCAGCAGCTTATCGGTTAGTGGGGCCAGCCGGCAGCCCCAGCATTTT
TRBJ2-2,NA,TRBV4-1,NA,CASSLKVIAVGELFF,TGCGCCAGCAGCCTGAAGGTGATAGCGGTCGGGGAGCTGTTTTTT
TRBJ2-3,TRBD1,TRBV11-2,few,CASSLGDRPDTQYF,TGTGCCAGCAGCTTAGGGGACAGGCCAGATACGCAGTATTTT
TRBJ1-1,NA,TRBV20-1,few,CSAFEAFF,TGCAGCGCGTTTGAAGCTTTCTTT
TRBJ1-5,TRBD1,TRBV28,NA,CASSLNRGQPQHF,TGTGCCAGCAGTTTAAACAGGGGACAGCCCCAGCATTTT
TRBJ2-5,NA,TRBV27,NA,CASSSSRPREQETQYF,TGTGCCAGCAGTTCCTCCCGTCCGAGGGAACAAGAGACCCAGTACTTC
TRBJ1-6,NA,TRBV7-3,medium-sized,CASSLDSNSPLHF,TGTGCCAGCAGCTTAGACAGCAATTCACCCCTCCACTTT
TRBJ1-3,NA,TRBV2,once,CASSRSLSGNTIYF,TGTGCCAGCAGTCGGTCTCTCTCTGGAAACACCATATATTTT
TRBJ1-1,TRBD1,TRBV7-2,NA,CASSGRTGNTEAFF,TGTGCCAGCAGCGGAAGGACAGGCAACACTGAAGCTTTCTTT
TRBJ2-7,TRBD1,TRBV29-1,NA,CSVPGQGQGEQYF,TGCAGCGTTCCGGGACAGGGACAAGGTGAGCAGTACTTC
TRBJ1-2,TRBD1,TRBV29-1,NA,CSVQRRDRGLGYTF,TGCAGCGTCCAGCGACGGGACAGGGGTCTTGGCTACACCTTC
TRBJ1-2,NA,TRBV7-9,NA,CASSAPSIRGYGYTF,TGTGCCAGCAGCGCCCCCTCAATCCGGGGGTATGGCTACACCTTC
TRBJ2-1,TRBD2,TRBV6-1,once,CASRQLGGGDNEQFF,TGTGCCAGCAGACAGTTGGGCGGGGGGGACAATGAGCAGTTCTTC
TRBJ2-7,TRBD2,TRBV5-4,once,CASSLGRGDYEQYF,TGTGCCAGCAGCTTGGGGCGGGGGGACTACGAGCAGTACTTC
TRBJ2-3,TRBD1,TRBV6-1,once,CASTRTGEGDTQYF,TGTGCCAGCACCCGGACAGGGGAGGGAGATACGCAGTATTTT
TRBJ2-1,NA,TRBV7-2,NA,CASSALSGNEQFF,TGTGCCAGCAGCGCCTTATCGGGGAATGAGCAGTTCTTC
TRBJ2-2,NA,TRBV7-9,NA,CASSPRLQTGELFF,TGTGCCAGCAGCCCGCGGCTCCAAACCGGGGAGCTGTTTTTT
TRBJ1-2,NA,TRBV5-1,NA,CASTSRDFFPDYTF,TGCGCCAGCACCTCCCGGGACTTCTTCCCTGACTACACCTTC
TRBJ2-3,TRBD1,TRBV5-4,NA,CASSWGQGIGDTDTQYF,TGTGCCAGCAGCTGGGGACAGGGAATAGGAGACACAGATACGCAGTATTTT
TRBJ2-6,TRBD1,TRBV19,NA,CASTGQGPSGANVLTF,TGTGCCAGTACGGGACAGGGGCCCTCTGGGGCCAACGTCCTGACTTTC
TRBJ1-2,TRBD1,TRBV5-6,NA,CASSPPGTDYYGYTF,TGTGCCAGCAGCCCCCCCGGGACAGACTACTATGGCTACACCTTC
TRBJ1-1,TRBD1,TRBV2,NA,CASTDRMNTEAFF,TGTGCCAGTACGGACAGGATGAACACTGAAGCTTTCTTT
TRBJ2-3,TRBD2,TRBV29-1,few,CSVATSSRADTQYF,TGCAGCGTAGCGACTAGCTCACGCGCAGATACGCAGTATTTT
TRBJ1-3,NA,TRBV5-1,NA,CASSLDRGNTIYF,TGCGCCAGCAGCTTGGACAGGGGAAACACCATATATTTT
TRBJ2-7,TRBD1,TRBV5-1,NA,CASSLGSSGQPTEQYF,TGCGCCAGCAGCTTGGGCTCGTCGGGACAGCCTACCGAGCAGTACTTC
TRBJ2-5,NA,TRBV6-1,NA,CASSEHLGSTQETQYF,TGTGCCAGCAGTGAACATTTGGGCAGTACACAAGAGACCCAGTACTTC
TRBJ1-6,NA,TRBV9,few,CASNHGSYNSPLHF,TGTGCCAGCAACCACGGGTCCTATAATTCACCCCTCCACTTT
TRBJ2-5,TRBD1,TRBV2,NA,CASSGSPGQGIQETQYF,TGTGCCAGCAGTGGTAGCCCTGGACAGGGGATCCAAGAGACCCAGTACTTC
TRBJ2-7,NA,TRBV9,NA,CASSPPAGPSSYEQYF,TGTGCCAGCAGCCCACCGGCGGGTCCTAGCTCCTACGAGCAGTACTTC
TRBJ1-1,NA,TRBV6-1,NA,CASSDGGRIEAFF,TGTGCCAGCAGTGACGGGGGGCGGATAGAAGCTTTCTTT
TRBJ1-1,TRBD1,TRBV9,NA,CASSVEERGGMNTEAFF,TGTGCCAGCAGCGTAGAGGAGAGAGGGGGCATGAACACTGAAGCTTTCTTT
TRBJ1-3,NA,TRBV18,once,CASSSTGNTIYF,TGTGCCAGCTCATCCACTGGAAACACCATATATTTT
TRBJ2-2,TRBD1,TRBV10-2,NA,CASRQGAGGELFF,TGCGCCAGTCGACAGGGGGCTGGCGGGGAGCTGTTTTTT
TRBJ2-3,TRBD2,TRBV19,NA,CASSIGSGDPTDTQYF,TGTGCCAGTAGTATTGGTAGCGGGGACCCCACAGATACGCAGTATTTT
TRBJ1-4,NA,TRBV5-1,NA,CASSWGQTTNEKLFF,TGCGCCAGCAGCTGGGGACAAACAACTAATGAAAAACTGTTTTTT
TRBJ2-7,NA,TRBV6-1,NA,CASSHSGQPQYF,TGTGCCAGCAGTCACAGCGGACAGCCCCAGTACTTC
TRBJ1-2,NA,TRBV28,NA,CASRISGTSGSGYTF,TGTGCCAGCAGAATATCCGGGACATCCGGTAGTGGCTACACCTTC
TRBJ2-6,NA,TRBV27,NA,CASSPSITGTTPGANVLTF,TGTGCCAGCAGTCCTTCCATCACAGGGACTACCCCTGGGGCCAACGTCCTGACTTTC
TRBJ2-5,TRBD2,TRBV19,NA,CASSITSGGAETQYF,TGTGCCAGTAGTATAACTAGCGGGGGGGCAGAGACCCAGTACTTC